This T cell receptor beta chain was recorded in a study of cytomegalovirus exposure and HLA in healthy donors. This clone was observed a single time. PCR primers comprised 60 Vbeta and 13 Jbeta primers. Clones were sequenced by immunoSEQ multiplex PCR, and TCRdb holds only the in-frame ones, with some missing. The sample contains 160,000 or so clones, roughly 84% of which appear only once. The germline CDR1 and CDR2 sequences are LGHNA and YNFKEQ. The junction had 9 bases not matched to a gene; V was cut back by 5 bases and J by 8 bases. The CDR3 consists of 14 residues. The sequence was obtained from a man between 18 and 35 years old in good health and CMV-seronegative. The sequenced sample was PBMCs. This chain joins TRBV4-2 and TRBJ2-1, with 7 bases matching TRBD1. This chain's CDR3 is CASSSGQDKDEQFF. CDR3 in DNA: TGTGCCAGCAGCTCCGGACAGGACAAGGATGAGCAGTTCTTC.